This is a list of T cell receptor beta chains from one sample in a study of regulatory T cells in long-lasting Graves disease. Each CDR3 protein gets one entry after TCRdb re-called the multiplex PCR reads with MiXCR. Of 400,000 to 500,000 distinct CDR3 sequences detected, more than 20% appear once; the ten largest clones hold roughly 8%. The sample was peripheral blood mononuclear cells (PBMCs), taken when the disease was refractory, from a patient treated with antithyroid drugs. The receptors stem from a female donor with Graves disease. The CDR3 runs from the conserved cysteine through the conserved F or W. A D gene is named only where the DNA matches it firmly. The size entry is marked missing in some rows and otherwise reads once, few, many or a size class.

clone_size	v_call	d_call	j_call	cdr3_aa	cdr3_nt
-	TRBV20-1	TRBD2	TRBJ2-7	CSAIRPSGSEYEQYF	TGCAGTGCTATCAGACCCAGCGGGAGTGAGTACGAGCAGTACTTC
few	TRBV12-3/TRBV12-4	TRBD2	TRBJ2-5	CASSFQLAGGGQETQYF	TGTGCCAGCAGTTTCCAACTAGCGGGAGGGGGGCAAGAGACCCAGTACTTC
-	TRBV20-1	TRBD1	TRBJ1-5	CSAYGGQGGSQPQHF	TGCAGTGCTTACGGTGGACAGGGCGGTAGTCAGCCCCAGCATTTT
many	TRBV12-3/TRBV12-4	TRBD1	TRBJ1-1	CASSHSGQGSTEAFF	TGTGCCAGCAGTCACTCGGGACAGGGGTCCACTGAAGCTTTCTTT
many	TRBV28	TRBD1	TRBJ2-7	CASSLISPTGGILEQYF	TGTGCCAGCAGTTTAATTAGTCCGACAGGGGGTATCCTCGAGCAGTACTTC
few	TRBV15	-	TRBJ2-7	CATSVDRSYEQYF	TGTGCCACCAGCGTGGACCGCTCCTACGAGCAGTACTTC
many	TRBV27	TRBD1	TRBJ1-6	CASTYRDRGSSPLHF	TGTGCCAGCACTTACCGGGACAGGGGCTCGTCACCCCTCCACTTT
many	TRBV11-2	TRBD2	TRBJ2-7	CASSLAGLAEEQYF	TGTGCCAGCAGCTTAGCGGGACTAGCGGAGGAGCAGTACTTC
-	TRBV29-1	-	TRBJ1-1	CSVDGPEAFF	TGCAGCGTTGACGGCCCTGAAGCTTTCTTT
-	TRBV4-2	-	TRBJ1-3	CAKYGQPISGNTIYF	TGTGCCAAGTACGGACAGCCAATCTCTGGAAACACCATATATTTT
many	TRBV6-1	-	TRBJ1-5	CASSPSVWQPQHF	TGTGCCAGCAGTCCTTCGGTTTGGCAGCCCCAGCATTTT
many	TRBV18	TRBD1	TRBJ2-7	CASSPRTGTPYEQYF	TGTGCCAGCTCACCCCGGACAGGGACCCCCTACGAGCAGTACTTC
few	TRBV29-1	-	TRBJ2-2	CSVAPGPNTGELFF	TGCAGCGTTGCCCCTGGGCCGAACACCGGGGAGCTGTTTTTT
-	TRBV7-2	-	TRBJ2-4	CASSLGARRGRAKNIQYF	TGTGCCAGCAGCTTAGGGGCCAGGAGAGGACGAGCCAAAAACATTCAGTACTTC
-	TRBV13	-	TRBJ2-3	CASRAAIAEDPDTQYF	TGTGCCAGCCGAGCGGCGATAGCGGAGGACCCAGATACGCAGTATTTT
many	TRBV2	TRBD1	TRBJ2-7	CARRGQGTVEQYF	TGTGCCAGACGGGGACAGGGGACGGTAGAGCAGTACTTC
many	TRBV27	-	TRBJ1-1	CASGTVINTEAFF	TGTGCCAGCGGTACGGTGATCAACACTGAAGCTTTCTTT
-	TRBV5-6	TRBD2	TRBJ2-5	CASRISGRAETQYF	TGTGCCAGCAGAATTAGCGGGAGGGCGGAGACCCAGTACTTC
-	TRBV29-1	-	TRBJ1-2	CGVEVTGTPNYGYTF	TGCGGCGTTGAAGTAACCGGGACACCGAACTATGGCTACACCTTC
many	TRBV2	TRBD2	TRBJ2-2	CASSPRALANGGELFF	TGTGCCAGCAGCCCCCGGGCACTAGCGAATGGCGGGGAGCTGTTTTTT
many	TRBV7-3	TRBD2	TRBJ2-7	CASSLPPVAGELYEQYF	TGTGCCAGCAGCCTCCCCCCTGTAGCGGGAGAGCTCTACGAGCAGTACTTC
many	TRBV2	-	TRBJ2-5	CASPPVELETQYF	TGTGCCAGCCCTCCAGTCGAGTTAGAGACCCAGTACTTC
-	TRBV7-2	-	TRBJ2-7	CASSLGPSAYEQYF	TGTGCCAGCAGCTTAGGCCCTAGCGCGTACGAGCAGTACTTC
many	TRBV28	TRBD2	TRBJ2-7	CASSSGLAGQSYEQYF	TGTGCCAGCAGTTCCGGACTAGCGGGGCAATCCTACGAGCAGTACTTC
many	TRBV28	TRBD2	TRBJ2-7	CASRGTSGRARDYEQYF	TGTGCCAGCCGAGGGACTAGCGGGAGGGCCAGGGACTACGAGCAGTACTTC
many	TRBV19	TRBD1	TRBJ2-5	CASSPRTGLIGAQYF	TGTGCCAGTAGTCCCCGGACAGGGCTCATCGGGGCCCAGTACTTC
-	TRBV11-2	-	TRBJ1-1	CASSFHRGGRAYEAFF	TGTGCCAGCAGCTTCCACCGGGGAGGACGGGCTTATGAAGCTTTCTTT
many	TRBV28	TRBD2	TRBJ2-7	CASSTVAGGISYEQYF	TGTGCCAGCAGTACAGTGGCGGGAGGGATCTCCTACGAGCAGTACTTC
many	TRBV9	-	TRBJ1-1	CASSVYLNTEAFF	TGTGCCAGCAGCGTCTATCTGAACACTGAAGCTTTCTTT
-	TRBV20-1	-	TRBJ2-7	CSARAVSVTYEQYF	TGCAGTGCTAGAGCGGTCAGTGTGACCTACGAGCAGTACTTC
many	TRBV27	-	TRBJ2-5	CASSRVGEMETQYF	TGTGCCAGCAGCCGGGTGGGGGAGATGGAGACCCAGTACTTC
-	TRBV20-1	TRBD1	TRBJ2-1	CSARVRQGFNNEQFF	TGCAGTGCTAGAGTTCGACAGGGGTTCAACAATGAGCAGTTCTTC
-	TRBV6-5	-	TRBJ2-7	CASSYSSYYEQYF	TGTGCCAGCAGTTATAGCAGCTACTACGAGCAGTACTTC
-	TRBV2	-	TRBJ2-7	CASSDQSGPYEQYF	TGTGCCAGCAGTGATCAGAGCGGCCCCTACGAGCAGTACTTC
many	TRBV7-8	TRBD1	TRBJ2-7	CASSFRGRTYEQYF	TGTGCCAGCAGCTTCAGGGGGCGGACTTACGAGCAGTACTTC
many	TRBV18	-	TRBJ1-1	CASSPKSGGSTEAFF	TGTGCCAGCTCACCAAAATCGGGGGGATCAACTGAAGCTTTCTTT
-	TRBV7-6	-	TRBJ2-7	CASSRMTGSRYEQYF	TGTGCCAGCAGCCGCATGACAGGCAGCCGCTACGAGCAGTACTTC
few	TRBV5-1	TRBD2	TRBJ2-2	CASSSLAGIGTGELFF	TGCGCCAGCAGCTCCCTAGCGGGCATAGGCACCGGGGAGCTGTTTTTT
-	TRBV7-3	TRBD1	TRBJ2-5	CASSLNGQGVETQYF	TGTGCCAGCAGCTTGAATGGACAGGGTGTGGAGACCCAGTACTTC
-	TRBV20-1	TRBD1	TRBJ2-5	CSAGPTGVGQETQYF	TGCAGTGCTGGCCCTACAGGGGTTGGTCAAGAGACCCAGTACTTC
-	TRBV5-5	TRBD2	TRBJ2-2	CASSQVSGAGELFF	TGTGCCAGCAGCCAAGTCAGCGGGGCCGGGGAGCTGTTTTTT